The 25 T cell receptor beta chains below all came from one sample that was sequenced in a study of long-term antiretroviral therapy in people with HIV. Sequencing relied on immunoSEQ assay v3.0, run at survey level. Sequencing used immunoSEQ multiplex PCR; TCRdb keeps in-frame clones, though not all of them. Here the sample spans roughly 15,000 clones, about nine tenths being singletons. The material was unsorted PBMCs, obtained 0.6 years after starting antiretroviral therapy. Receptor source: a woman in her thirties or forties with HIV.

This clone was seen a single time. This chain's CDR3 is CASSLNPAPRYTF. The CDR3 DNA reads as TGTGCCAGCAGCCTAAACCCCGCCCCGCGCTACACCTTC. The chain joins TRBV5-6 to TRBJ1-2, with unresolved D. Germline CDR1 is SGHDT and CDR2 is YYEEEE. Between the trimmed V and J ends, which lost 4 bases and 9 bases, there was a span of 16 bases. CDR3 length: 13 amino acids.

The V gene is TRBV6-5, the J gene TRBJ1-6, with 7 bases fitting TRBD1. V gave up 3 bases and J gave up 10 bases; unmatched junction bases: 9. Germline V gene sequence: CDR1 MNHEY, CDR2 SVGAGI. The CDR3 extends over 15 amino acids. The CDR3 spells CASSYTGEGKSPLHF. DNA of the CDR3: TGTGCCAGCAGTTATACAGGGGAGGGGAAATCACCCCTCCACTTT.

The genes are TRBV5-1 and TRBJ2-7, with 8 bases identical to TRBD1. The CDR3 totals 15 residues. V was pared by 5 bases and J by 4 bases, with 11 bases of the junction left unmatched. Germline values: CDR1 SGHRS, CDR2 YFSETQ. CDR3 region: CASRLTQGAVYEQYF. CDR3 DNA: TGCGCCAGCAGATTGACCCAGGGGGCTGTTTACGAGCAGTACTTC.

The chain joins TRBV20-1 to TRBJ1-1; D gene ambiguous. The CDR3 contains 11 residues. The V gene's germline CDR1 is DFQATT and CDR2 SNEGSKA (reference sequence). The V and J ends lost 0 bases and 7 bases respectively, with 6 bases between them. CDR3 nucleotides: TGCAGTGCTAGAGACTACATTGAAGCTTTCTTT. Its translation: CSARDYIEAFF.

V is TRBV6-5 and J is TRBJ1-2; D ambiguous. Deletions cut 0 bases from V and 2 bases from J, with 10 bases between. Per germline, CDR1 MNHEY and CDR2 SVGAGI. This CDR3 has 15 residues. The CDR3 coding sequence is TGTGCCAGCAGTTACTCGAGGTTGCGGAACTATGGCTACACCTTC. This gives the protein CASSYSRLRNYGYTF.

This chain uses TRBV5-1 with TRBJ1-4; D gene ambiguous. Germline V lookup: CDR1 SGHRS, CDR2 YFSETQ. V was pared by 7 bases and J by 2 bases, with 6 bases between. The CDR3 contains 12 residues. In nucleotides, the CDR3 is TGCGCCAGCGCCGGGACTAATGAAAAACTGTTTTTT. This encodes CASAGTNEKLFF.

The chain joins TRBV27 to TRBJ1-1, with D possibly TRBD1 on 5 matching bases. The V gene lost 2 bases and the J gene lost 1 base, with 8 bases spanning the gap. This CDR3 contains 14 residues. Germline-derived CDR1 and CDR2 are MNHEY and SMNVEV (reference sequence). CDR3 sequence: CASSLGAANTEAFF. The CDR3 nucleotides are TGTGCCAGCAGTTTAGGGGCTGCGAACACTGAAGCTTTCTTT.

The chain carries TRBV18 and TRBJ1-5; D is perhaps TRBD1 (5 bases). Trimming took off 5 bases at V and 3 bases at J, with 11 bases between the two ends. Per the germline V gene, CDR1 is KGHSH and CDR2 is LQKENI. The CDR3 runs 14 residues. The CDR3 DNA sequence: TGTGCCAGCTCATCGACAGACAACAATCAGCCCCAGCATTTT. Protein sequence: CASSSTDNNQPQHF.

This clone has just one count. The rearrangement links TRBV5-5 to TRBJ2-3, with 9 bases that match TRBD2. J gave up 0 bases and V 2 bases, and 4 bases lay outside the gene matches. The CDR3 has 16 amino acids. Germline values: CDR1 SGHKS, CDR2 YYEKEE (reference sequence). DNA for the CDR3: TGTGCCAGCAGCTTAGGACTAGCGCTGAGCACAGATACGCAGTATTTT. It yields the protein CASSLGLALSTDTQYF.

The chain employs TRBV4-1 and TRBJ1-5; D ambiguous. The CDR3 has 16 residues. Trimming shortened V by 0 bases and J by 2 bases, and 11 bases separated the two germline ends. The germline CDR1 and CDR2 sequences are MGHRA and YSYEKL. The CDR3 here is CASSQEGYRGNQPQHF. CDR3 nucleotide sequence: TGCGCCAGCAGCCAAGAGGGATACCGCGGCAATCAGCCCCAGCATTTT.

The chain is built from TRBV9 and TRBJ2-5; 10 positions match TRBD1. J lost 0 bases, V lost 4 bases, and 6 bases had no gene match. This CDR3 is 16 amino acids long. Germline V CDR1 and CDR2: SGDLS, YYNGEE. DNA of the CDR3: TGTGCCAGCAGCCCCCGACAGGGGGCTTACCAAGAGACCCAGTACTTC. This gives the protein CASSPRQGAYQETQYF. The full variable domain, completed using reference TRBV9 and TRBJ2-5, is DSGVTQTPKHLITATGQRVTLRCSPRSGDLSVYWYQQSLDQGLQFLIQYYNGEERAKGNILERFSAQQFPDLHSELNLSSLELGDSALYFCASSPRQGAYQETQYFGPGTRLLVL.

V gene TRBV30 combines with J gene TRBJ2-5; no firm D call. Germline CDR1 GTSNPN, CDR2 SVGIG (reference sequence). V lost 0 bases to trimming and J lost 4 bases, with 12 bases between them. CDR3 length: 14 residues. CDR3 protein: CAWSVLGLGETQYF. The CDR3 DNA reads TGTGCCTGGAGTGTTTTAGGGTTGGGAGAGACCCAGTACTTC.

This clone was seen a single time. In DNA form, the CDR3 reads TGTGCCAGCAGACGACTAGAGGAGACCCAGTACTTC. It is translated as CASRRLEETQYF. This rearrangement joins TRBV5-6 to TRBJ2-5, with a tentative D call TRBD2 (6 bases). The V end lost 5 bases, the J end lost 5 bases, and 10 bases lay between the germline ends. CDR1 is SGHDT and CDR2 is YYEEEE in the germline V gene. The CDR3 loop spans 12 amino acids. The full variable domain, rest sourced from reference TRBV5-6 and TRBJ2-5, is DAGVTQSPTHLIKTRGQQVTLRCSPKSGHDTVSWYQQALGQGPQFIFQYYEEEERQRGNFPDRFSGHQFPNYSSELNVNALLLGDSALYLCASRRLEETQYFGPGTRLLVL.

CDR3 amino acids: CASSLVTGQAYNSPLHF. The CDR3 DNA is TGTGCCAGCAGCTTGGTCACGGGACAGGCCTATAATTCACCCCTCCACTTT. This chain uses TRBV7-2 with TRBJ1-6; 8 bases are a match to TRBD1. Germline CDR1 reads SGHTA; CDR2 reads FQGNSA. The CDR3 is made up of 17 amino acids. Losses at the gene ends were 3 bases for V and 2 bases for J; bases not matched to a gene: 6.

This chain joins TRBV2 and TRBJ1-2, with D possibly TRBD1 on 5 matching bases. The germline gives CDR1 SNHLY, CDR2 FYNNEI. Trimming left V 11 bases short and J 1 base short, with 8 bases between. This CDR3 is 11 amino acids long. The CDR3 sequence: CAVGGNYGYTF. Written as DNA, the CDR3 is TGTGCCGTGGGGGGTAACTATGGCTACACCTTC.

This clone appeared once. V gene TRBV18 combines with J gene TRBJ1-4; D ambiguous. Germline V gene sequence: CDR1 KGHSH, CDR2 LQKENI. Trimming removed 3 bases at V and 0 bases at J, with 14 bases between. The CDR3 consists of 17 residues. The CDR3 region is CASSPRVLPATNEKLFF. Written as DNA, the CDR3 is TGTGCCAGCTCACCCCGCGTCCTCCCTGCAACTAATGAAAAACTGTTTTTT.

This clone appeared once. The gene calls are TRBV7-9 and TRBJ1-5; possible D gene TRBD1, 6 bases. CDR1 SEHNR and CDR2 FQNEAQ come from the germline V gene (reference sequence). The CDR3 spans 15 residues. V was cut by 5 bases and J by 6 bases, with 17 bases left in between. DNA of the CDR3: TGTGCCAGCAGCGGGGGGCTTTCTGGGGGTCAGCCCCAGCATTTT. Protein product: CASSGGLSGGQPQHF.

The chain has TRBV18 and TRBJ1-2; 12 bases align to TRBD1. V trimming: 3 bases; J trimming: 11 bases; junction bases outside the gene matches: 10. Per germline, CDR1 KGHSH and CDR2 LQKENI. The CDR3 extends over 15 amino acids. CDR3 DNA sequence: TGTGCCAGCTCACCTGGGGACAGGGGGCTGAAGAGGTACACCTTC. Its protein is CASSPGDRGLKRYTF.

V is TRBV5-1 and J is TRBJ2-5; TRBD2 matches at 15 bases. The CDR3 spans 15 residues. The V gene's germline CDR1 is SGHRS and CDR2 YFSETQ. V was pared by 7 bases and J by 4 bases, with 5 bases of the junction left unmatched. In DNA form, the CDR3 reads TGCGCCAGCCACGGGACTAGCGGGGGGCTAGAGACCCAGTACTTC. Its translation: CASHGTSGGLETQYF.

CDR3 coding DNA: TGCGCCAGCTTTAGCGGGGGGGGCGGAGATACGCAGTATTTT. Translated: CASFSGGGGDTQYF. V is TRBV10-2 and J is TRBJ2-3; 11 bases match TRBD2. With V trimmed by 8 bases and J by 5 bases, 6 bases remained unmatched. The CDR3 has 14 amino acids. Germline V gene data show CDR1 as WSHSY and CDR2 as SAAADI.

The chain employs TRBV18 and TRBJ1-1; D remains unclear. This CDR3 has 13 residues. Per germline, CDR1 KGHSH and CDR2 LQKENI. Trimming left V 6 bases short and J 0 bases short, with 8 bases between. CDR3 region: CASSEAMNTEAFF. The CDR3, as DNA: TGTGCCAGCTCGGAGGCAATGAACACTGAAGCTTTCTTT.

This clone has a single count. This rearrangement joins TRBV5-4 to TRBJ1-3; no definite D call. Trimming left V 0 bases short and J 0 bases short, with 7 bases between. CDR1 is SGHNT and CDR2 is YYREEE in the germline V gene (reference sequence). CDR3 length: 15 residues. The CDR3: CASSLGRSSGNTIYF. CDR3 in DNA: TGTGCCAGCAGCTTGGGCAGGAGCTCTGGAAACACCATATATTTT.

The J gene is TRBJ2-7, the V gene TRBV5-6; D tentatively fits TRBD1 or TRBD2 (5 bases each). Between the trimmed V and J ends, which lost 0 bases and 2 bases, there was a span of 9 bases. Germline V gives CDR1 SGHDT, CDR2 YYEEEE. CDR3 length: 14 amino acids. Here the CDR3 reads CASSLGGSTYEQYF. Here the CDR3 DNA reads TGTGCCAGCAGCTTGGGGGGGAGTACCTACGAGCAGTACTTC.

The rearrangement joins TRBV7-9 to TRBJ1-4; a possible D gene is TRBD1 (5 bases). Germline lookup yields CDR1 SEHNR and CDR2 FQNEAQ (reference sequence). The length of the CDR3 is 15 residues. Trimming removed 2 bases from V and 5 bases from J, with 12 bases in between. The CDR3 DNA is TGTGCCAGCAGCTTAACATCAGGGTTGAATGAAAAACTGTTTTTT. Its protein product is CASSLTSGLNEKLFF.

The chain carries TRBV29-1 and TRBJ1-3; D perhaps matches TRBD1 (5 bases). Trimming shortened V by 7 bases and J by 4 bases, and 17 bases separated the two germline ends. The CDR3 consists of 14 residues. Germline CDR1 is SQVTM and CDR2 is ANQGSEA. The CDR3 is CSADPGTSGNTIYF. Here the CDR3 DNA reads TGCAGCGCCGACCCCGGGACCTCAGGAAACACCATATATTTT.